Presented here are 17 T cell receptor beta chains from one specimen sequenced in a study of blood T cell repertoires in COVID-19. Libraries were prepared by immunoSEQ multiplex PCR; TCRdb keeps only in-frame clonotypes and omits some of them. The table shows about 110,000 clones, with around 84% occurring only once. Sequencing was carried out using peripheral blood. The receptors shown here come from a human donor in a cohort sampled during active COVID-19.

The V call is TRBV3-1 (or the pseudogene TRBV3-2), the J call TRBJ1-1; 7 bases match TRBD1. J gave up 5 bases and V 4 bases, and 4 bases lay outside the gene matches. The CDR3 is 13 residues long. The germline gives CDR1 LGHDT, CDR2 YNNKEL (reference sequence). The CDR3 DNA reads TGTGCCAGCAGCCGACAGGGTGAAACTGAAGCTTTCTTT. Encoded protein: CASSRQGETEAFF.

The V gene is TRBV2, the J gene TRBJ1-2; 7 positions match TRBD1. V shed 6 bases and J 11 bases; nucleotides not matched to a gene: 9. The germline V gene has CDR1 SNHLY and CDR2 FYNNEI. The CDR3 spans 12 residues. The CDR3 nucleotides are TGTGCCAGCAGCTCCGGGACAGATTGGTACACCTTC. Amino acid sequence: CASSSGTDWYTF.

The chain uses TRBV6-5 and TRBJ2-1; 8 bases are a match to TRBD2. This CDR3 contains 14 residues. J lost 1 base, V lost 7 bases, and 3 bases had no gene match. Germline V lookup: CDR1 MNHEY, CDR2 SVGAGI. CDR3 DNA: TGTGCCAGCACCCGGGGGGGGTCCTACAATGAGCAGTTCTTC. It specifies CASTRGGSYNEQFF.

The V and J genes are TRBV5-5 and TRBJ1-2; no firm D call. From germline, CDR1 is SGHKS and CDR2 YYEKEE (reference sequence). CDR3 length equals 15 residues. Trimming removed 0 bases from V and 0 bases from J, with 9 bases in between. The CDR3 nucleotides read TGTGCCAGCAGCTTGGACTGGGCGACTAACTATGGCTACACCTTC. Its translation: CASSLDWATNYGYTF.

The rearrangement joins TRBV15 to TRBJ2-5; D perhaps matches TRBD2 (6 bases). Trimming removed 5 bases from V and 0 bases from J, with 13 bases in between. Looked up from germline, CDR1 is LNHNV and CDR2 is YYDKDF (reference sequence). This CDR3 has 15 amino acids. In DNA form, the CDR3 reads TGTGCCACCAGCCTTAGTAGCGGCGACCAAGAGACCCAGTACTTC. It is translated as CATSLSSGDQETQYF.

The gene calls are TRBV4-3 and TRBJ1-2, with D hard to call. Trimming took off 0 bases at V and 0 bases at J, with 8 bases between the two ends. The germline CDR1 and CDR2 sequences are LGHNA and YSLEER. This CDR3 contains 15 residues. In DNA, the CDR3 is TGCGCCAGCAGCCAAGATCTCGCGACTAACTATGGCTACACCTTC. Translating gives CASSQDLATNYGYTF.

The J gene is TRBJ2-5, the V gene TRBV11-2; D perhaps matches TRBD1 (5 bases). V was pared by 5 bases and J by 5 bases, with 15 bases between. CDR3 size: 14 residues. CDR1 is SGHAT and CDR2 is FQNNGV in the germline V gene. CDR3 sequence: CASSPQGLGETQYF. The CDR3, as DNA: TGTGCCAGCAGCCCCCAGGGTCTTGGGGAGACCCAGTACTTC.

The CDR3 DNA reads TGTGCCAGCAGCTTAATGCTGGGGCTGGGTGGCTACACCTTC. It is translated as CASSLMLGLGGYTF. The V gene is TRBV5-6, the J gene TRBJ1-2, with TRBD1 as a possible D gene (5 bases). V lost 2 bases, J lost 7 bases, and 15 bases lay in between. This CDR3 has 14 amino acids. The germline CDR1 and CDR2 sequences are SGHDT and YYEEEE.

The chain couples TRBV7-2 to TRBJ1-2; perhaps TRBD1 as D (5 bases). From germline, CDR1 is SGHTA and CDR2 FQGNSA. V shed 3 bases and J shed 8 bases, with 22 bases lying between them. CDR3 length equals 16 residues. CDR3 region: CASSFKLETTDQGYTF. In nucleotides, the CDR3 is TGTGCCAGCAGCTTTAAGCTCGAGACGACAGATCAGGGCTACACCTTC. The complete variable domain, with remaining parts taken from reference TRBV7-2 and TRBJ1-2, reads GAGVSQSPSNKVTEKGKDVELRCDPISGHTALYWYRQSLGQGLEFLIYFQGNSAPDKSGLPSDRFSAERTGGSVSTLTIQRTQQEDSAVYLCASSFKLETTDQGYTFGSGTRLTVV.

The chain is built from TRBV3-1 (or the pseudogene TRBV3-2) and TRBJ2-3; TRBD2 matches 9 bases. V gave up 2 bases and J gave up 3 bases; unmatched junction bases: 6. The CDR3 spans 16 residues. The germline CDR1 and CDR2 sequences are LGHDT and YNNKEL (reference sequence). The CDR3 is CASSQCGAGGTDTQYF. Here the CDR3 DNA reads TGTGCCAGCAGCCAATGCGGGGCGGGGGGGACAGATACGCAGTATTTT.

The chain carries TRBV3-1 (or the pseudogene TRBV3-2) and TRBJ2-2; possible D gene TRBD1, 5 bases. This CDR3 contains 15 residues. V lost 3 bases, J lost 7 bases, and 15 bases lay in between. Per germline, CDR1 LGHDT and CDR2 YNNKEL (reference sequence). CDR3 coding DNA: TGTGCCAGCAGCCAGGGTTCAGGGCGTAACGGGGAGCTGTTTTTT. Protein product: CASSQGSGRNGELFF.

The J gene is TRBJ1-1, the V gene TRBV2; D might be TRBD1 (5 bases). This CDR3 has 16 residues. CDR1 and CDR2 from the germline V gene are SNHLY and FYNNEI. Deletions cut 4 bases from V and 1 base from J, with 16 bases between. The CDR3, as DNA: TGTGCCAGCAGTGGGGGCGGGAGAGGATGGAACACTGAAGCTTTCTTT. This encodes CASSGGGRGWNTEAFF.

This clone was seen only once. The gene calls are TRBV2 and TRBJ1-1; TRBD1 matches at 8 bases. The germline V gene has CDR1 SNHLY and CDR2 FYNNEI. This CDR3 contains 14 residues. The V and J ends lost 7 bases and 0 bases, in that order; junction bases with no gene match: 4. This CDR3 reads CASTRGRVNTEAFF. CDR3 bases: TGTGCCAGCACCAGGGGGCGGGTGAACACTGAAGCTTTCTTT.

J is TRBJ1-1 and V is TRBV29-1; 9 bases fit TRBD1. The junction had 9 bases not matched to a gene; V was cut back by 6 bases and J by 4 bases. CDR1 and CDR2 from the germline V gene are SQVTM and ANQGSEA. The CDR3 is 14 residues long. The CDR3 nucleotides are TGCAGCGTCGTACAGGGGGCCTGGGGCACTGAAGCTTTCTTT. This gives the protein CSVVQGAWGTEAFF.

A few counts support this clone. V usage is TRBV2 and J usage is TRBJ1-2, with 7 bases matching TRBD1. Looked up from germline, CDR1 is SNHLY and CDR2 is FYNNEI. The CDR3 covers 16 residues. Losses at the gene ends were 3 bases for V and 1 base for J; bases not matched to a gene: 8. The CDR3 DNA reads TGTGCCAGCAGTGAGGGCCGCGGACAGGTTAACTATGGCTACACCTTC. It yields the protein CASSEGRGQVNYGYTF.

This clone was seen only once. In nucleotides, the CDR3 is TGTGCCAGCAGCCCCCGGGAGGGGCGGATCCGAGAGCAGTACTTC. Protein sequence: CASSPREGRIREQYF. The gene calls are TRBV7-9 and TRBJ2-7, with TRBD2 identical over 8 bases. Germline lookup yields CDR1 SEHNR and CDR2 FQNEAQ (reference sequence). Germline trimming cut 5 bases from V and 7 bases from J; bases unmatched to any gene: 13. The CDR3 consists of 15 residues.

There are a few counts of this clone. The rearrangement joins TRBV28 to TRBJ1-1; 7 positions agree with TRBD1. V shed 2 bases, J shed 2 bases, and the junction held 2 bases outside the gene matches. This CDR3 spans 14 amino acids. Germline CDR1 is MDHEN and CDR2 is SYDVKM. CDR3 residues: CASSLRDRNTEAFF. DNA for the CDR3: TGTGCCAGCAGTTTAAGGGACAGAAACACTGAAGCTTTCTTT.